Listed below are T cell receptor beta chains from one sample, sequenced in a study of sequential checkpoint blockade in melanoma. Only in-frame clones appear in the TCRdb table, and some are missing; sequencing was by immunoSEQ multiplex PCR. This sample carries approximately 6,000 clones, more than 45% of them seen once, and the ten largest clones take 45% to 55%. Material: CD8+ T cells sorted from blood (inferred from file names), obtained from a patient given nivolumab and ipilimumab in sequence. All receptors come from a human donor with melanoma. The CDR3 runs from the conserved cysteine through the conserved F or W. Each record gives: CDR3 DNA, CDR3 protein, D gene, clone size, J gene, V gene. A D gene is named only where the DNA matches it firmly. Rows give clone size only sometimes, using once, few, many, or a class for an expanded clone.

cdr3_nt: TGTGCCAGCAGTCCTCTCGGGGGCAATCAGCCCCAGCATTTT
cdr3_aa: CASSPLGGNQPQHF
d_call: NA
clone_size: NA
j_call: TRBJ1-5
v_call: TRBV27

cdr3_nt: TGTGCCAGCAGTGAAGAGGCGCCCGGCTATGGCTACACCTTC
cdr3_aa: CASSEEAPGYGYTF
d_call: NA
clone_size: NA
j_call: TRBJ1-2
v_call: TRBV6-4

cdr3_nt: TGTGCCAGCAGCCCCCCCGAAGGGGCCTACGAGCAGTACTTC
cdr3_aa: CASSPPEGAYEQYF
d_call: NA
clone_size: NA
j_call: TRBJ2-7
v_call: TRBV9

cdr3_nt: TGTGCCAGCAGCCCACGGGGGGGCACCGGGGAGCTGTTTTTT
cdr3_aa: CASSPRGGTGELFF
d_call: TRBD2
clone_size: NA
j_call: TRBJ2-2
v_call: TRBV7-6

cdr3_nt: TGTGCCAGCAGCGCTCGCAATGAGCAGTTCTTC
cdr3_aa: CASSARNEQFF
d_call: NA
clone_size: NA
j_call: TRBJ2-1
v_call: TRBV9

cdr3_nt: TGTGCCAGCAGCTTGGTTCTAGCTCCCAACGAGCAGTACTTC
cdr3_aa: CASSLVLAPNEQYF
d_call: NA
clone_size: NA
j_call: TRBJ2-7
v_call: TRBV5-8

cdr3_nt: TGTGCCAGCAGTGACAGCGGGGGGGCCTACAATGAGCAGTTCTTC
cdr3_aa: CASSDSGGAYNEQFF
d_call: TRBD2
clone_size: NA
j_call: TRBJ2-1
v_call: TRBV6-4

cdr3_nt: TGCGCCAGCAGCCAAGAAATGTATCTCCAGGGGCTCGACCCGCAGGAAAAACTGTTTTTT
cdr3_aa: CASSQEMYLQGLDPQEKLFF
d_call: NA
clone_size: NA
j_call: TRBJ1-4
v_call: TRBV4-3

cdr3_nt: TGTGCCAGCAGCTTAGGGACAGGGTCCCACGAGCAGTACTTC
cdr3_aa: CASSLGTGSHEQYF
d_call: TRBD1
clone_size: NA
j_call: TRBJ2-7
v_call: TRBV11-2

cdr3_nt: TGTGCCAGCAGAACAGGGTGGGGCTACACCTTC
cdr3_aa: CASRTGWGYTF
d_call: NA
clone_size: NA
j_call: TRBJ1-2
v_call: TRBV2

cdr3_nt: TGTGCCAGCAGCTTAACGGGGGACCACGTCGCTTTCTTT
cdr3_aa: CASSLTGDHVAFF
d_call: NA
clone_size: once
j_call: TRBJ1-1
v_call: TRBV5-5

cdr3_nt: TGTGCCAGCAGTTTATATGGGCCTAGCGCAATGAACACTGAAGCTTTCTTT
cdr3_aa: CASSLYGPSAMNTEAFF
d_call: NA
clone_size: once
j_call: TRBJ1-1
v_call: TRBV27

cdr3_nt: TGTGCCAGCAGTTACTCGACAGGGAACGCGAACACTGAAGCTTTCTTT
cdr3_aa: CASSYSTGNANTEAFF
d_call: TRBD1
clone_size: few
j_call: TRBJ1-1
v_call: TRBV6-5

cdr3_nt: TGTGCCAGCAGTTTGGGGGCGTCCACCGGGGAGCTGTTTTTT
cdr3_aa: CASSLGASTGELFF
d_call: NA
clone_size: NA
j_call: TRBJ2-2
v_call: TRBV27

cdr3_nt: TGTGCCAGCAGCTATGAAATAGGGGCGGGGAATCAGCCCCAGCATTTT
cdr3_aa: CASSYEIGAGNQPQHF
d_call: NA
clone_size: NA
j_call: TRBJ1-5
v_call: TRBV7-9

cdr3_nt: TGTGCCACCAGCAGCTCCCAGGGCCGAGAGACCCAGTACTTC
cdr3_aa: CATSSSQGRETQYF
d_call: NA
clone_size: once
j_call: TRBJ2-5
v_call: TRBV15

cdr3_nt: TGTGCCAGCAGTTTAGAGATCTTGAACACTGAAGCTTTCTTT
cdr3_aa: CASSLEILNTEAFF
d_call: NA
clone_size: large
j_call: TRBJ1-1
v_call: TRBV28

cdr3_nt: TGTGCCAGTAGTGGACAGGGAGGGGAGCTGTTTTTT
cdr3_aa: CASSGQGGELFF
d_call: TRBD1
clone_size: few
j_call: TRBJ2-2
v_call: TRBV19

cdr3_nt: TGTGCCAGTAGTTGGCGGGAGGGAGGCACTGAAGCTTTCTTT
cdr3_aa: CASSWREGGTEAFF
d_call: NA
clone_size: few
j_call: TRBJ1-1
v_call: TRBV19

cdr3_nt: TGCGCCAGCAGCCCAAGACAGGGGGCAAATTATGGCTACACCTTC
cdr3_aa: CASSPRQGANYGYTF
d_call: TRBD1
clone_size: NA
j_call: TRBJ1-2
v_call: TRBV4-3

cdr3_nt: TGTGCCAGCAGTTTGGTGGGAGATTTCAACGAGCAGTACTTC
cdr3_aa: CASSLVGDFNEQYF
d_call: NA
clone_size: NA
j_call: TRBJ2-7
v_call: TRBV28

cdr3_nt: TGCGCCAGCAGCCCTCCGGGAGCGGACGTCCTGACTTTC
cdr3_aa: CASSPPGADVLTF
d_call: NA
clone_size: NA
j_call: TRBJ2-6
v_call: TRBV4-3

cdr3_nt: TGTGCCAGCAGCGTAGCCGGGAATGAAAAACTGTTTTTT
cdr3_aa: CASSVAGNEKLFF
d_call: NA
clone_size: NA
j_call: TRBJ1-4
v_call: TRBV9

cdr3_nt: TGCGCCAGCAGGGGACAAGCAACTAATGAAAAACTGTTTTTT
cdr3_aa: CASRGQATNEKLFF
d_call: NA
clone_size: few
j_call: TRBJ1-4
v_call: TRBV4-3

cdr3_nt: TGTGCCAGCAGCCCTAGCGGGAGGGGGAGCTCCTACGAGCAGTACTTC
cdr3_aa: CASSPSGRGSSYEQYF
d_call: TRBD2
clone_size: NA
j_call: TRBJ2-7
v_call: TRBV11-2

cdr3_nt: TGTGCCAGCAGGCCGGGACAGCTCTACGAGCAGTACTTC
cdr3_aa: CASRPGQLYEQYF
d_call: TRBD1
clone_size: NA
j_call: TRBJ2-7
v_call: TRBV6-1

cdr3_nt: TGTGCCAGCAGCGGACACCGGGACAGGTTTGGCTACACCTTC
cdr3_aa: CASSGHRDRFGYTF
d_call: TRBD1
clone_size: NA
j_call: TRBJ1-2
v_call: TRBV9

cdr3_nt: TGTGCCAGCAGTTCCCTGGACAGGGGGCCCACTAACTATGGCTACACCTTC
cdr3_aa: CASSSLDRGPTNYGYTF
d_call: TRBD1
clone_size: NA
j_call: TRBJ1-2
v_call: TRBV28

cdr3_nt: TGTGCCAGCAGGGACAGGGGTCTTGTTACTGAAGCTTTCTTT
cdr3_aa: CASRDRGLVTEAFF
d_call: TRBD1
clone_size: few
j_call: TRBJ1-1
v_call: TRBV27

cdr3_nt: TGTGCCAGCAGCGTAGGAGGGACAGCAACAAACACCATATATTTT
cdr3_aa: CASSVGGTATNTIYF
d_call: TRBD1
clone_size: few
j_call: TRBJ1-3
v_call: TRBV9

cdr3_nt: TGTGCCAGCAGCGGCGGGGGGAAATCCAGACAGTACTTC
cdr3_aa: CASSGGGKSRQYF
d_call: TRBD2
clone_size: NA
j_call: TRBJ2-7
v_call: TRBV9

cdr3_nt: TGTGCCAGCAGCCCCGGGACTAGCGGGGGTGCGGCCTACAATGAGCAGTTCTTC
cdr3_aa: CASSPGTSGGAAYNEQFF
d_call: TRBD2
clone_size: NA
j_call: TRBJ2-1
v_call: TRBV7-8

cdr3_nt: TGTGCCAGCAGCGAGGGGACAGGGGCCAACACTGAAGCTTTCTTT
cdr3_aa: CASSEGTGANTEAFF
d_call: TRBD1
clone_size: once
j_call: TRBJ1-1
v_call: TRBV9

cdr3_nt: TGCGCCAGCAGCGAATTCGGGGATGGCGGAGCTTTCTTT
cdr3_aa: CASSEFGDGGAFF
d_call: NA
clone_size: few
j_call: TRBJ1-1
v_call: TRBV5-1

cdr3_nt: TGTGCCAGCAGCTACGGAGTCACAGGGCATAATGAAAAACTGTTTTTT
cdr3_aa: CASSYGVTGHNEKLFF
d_call: NA
clone_size: NA
j_call: TRBJ1-4
v_call: TRBV7-9

cdr3_nt: TGTGCCAGCAAAATCCTAGCGGGGGAATACAATGAGCAGTTCTTC
cdr3_aa: CASKILAGEYNEQFF
d_call: TRBD2
clone_size: NA
j_call: TRBJ2-1
v_call: TRBV28

cdr3_nt: TGTGCCAGCAGCCTAAGCCCCTTCGACAATGAGCAGTTCTTC
cdr3_aa: CASSLSPFDNEQFF
d_call: NA
clone_size: NA
j_call: TRBJ2-1
v_call: TRBV7-6

cdr3_nt: TGTGCCAGCAGTTCGCACAGACAGGGAATAAACACCGGGGAGCTGTTTTTT
cdr3_aa: CASSSHRQGINTGELFF
d_call: TRBD1
clone_size: few
j_call: TRBJ2-2
v_call: TRBV28

cdr3_nt: TGTGCCAGCAGTAGCGGGGAGACTACCGGGGAGCTGTTTTTT
cdr3_aa: CASSSGETTGELFF
d_call: TRBD2
clone_size: NA
j_call: TRBJ2-2
v_call: TRBV6-4

cdr3_nt: TGTGCCAGCAGTTGGAGCTCCTACGAGCAGTACTTC
cdr3_aa: CASSWSSYEQYF
d_call: NA
clone_size: NA
j_call: TRBJ2-7
v_call: TRBV28

cdr3_nt: TGTGCCAGCAGCTCCCCGGGACAGGGGGTTAATTGGAACATTCAGTACTTC
cdr3_aa: CASSSPGQGVNWNIQYF
d_call: TRBD1
clone_size: NA
j_call: TRBJ2-4
v_call: TRBV7-7

cdr3_nt: TGTGCCAGCAGCCTGGGACAGGGATACTACGAGCAGTACTTC
cdr3_aa: CASSLGQGYYEQYF
d_call: TRBD1
clone_size: NA
j_call: TRBJ2-7
v_call: TRBV11-2